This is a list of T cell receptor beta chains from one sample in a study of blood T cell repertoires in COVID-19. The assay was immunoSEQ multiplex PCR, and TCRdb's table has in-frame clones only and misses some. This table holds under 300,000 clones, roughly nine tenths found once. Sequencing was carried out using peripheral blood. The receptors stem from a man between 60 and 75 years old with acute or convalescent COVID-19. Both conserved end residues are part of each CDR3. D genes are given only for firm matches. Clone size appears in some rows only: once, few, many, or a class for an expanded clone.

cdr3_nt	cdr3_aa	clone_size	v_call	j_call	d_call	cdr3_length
TGCGCCAGCAGCGTACTAGCGGGGGGGAAAAATGAGCAGTTCTTC	CASSVLAGGKNEQFF	NA	TRBV5-1	TRBJ2-1	TRBD2	15
TGTGCCAGCACCTCTTCCCCGGGGGACAGAGAAGCTTTCTTT	CASTSSPGDREAFF	NA	TRBV18	TRBJ1-1	TRBD1	14
TGTGCCAGCAGCGTAGAGGGGCGGACGGGAGAGACCCAGTACTTC	CASSVEGRTGETQYF	NA	TRBV9	TRBJ2-5	NA	15
TGTGCCAGCAGCCCTGCCCGCGGGGCGAACACCGGGGAGCTGTTTTTT	CASSPARGANTGELFF	NA	TRBV7-6	TRBJ2-2	NA	16
TGTGCCAGCAGCTCGCAGGGAGGGCAGCCCCAGCATTTT	CASSSQGGQPQHF	NA	TRBV7-9	TRBJ1-5	NA	13
TGTGCCAGCAGTTTAGAACAGGGCTATGGCTACACCTTC	CASSLEQGYGYTF	NA	TRBV12-3/TRBV12-4	TRBJ1-2	NA	13
TGCAGCGTTGAGGTAGGGAGGGGCGACGAGCAGTACTTC	CSVEVGRGDEQYF	NA	TRBV29-1	TRBJ2-7	TRBD2	13
TGTGCCAGCAGCTTCTCCAGGGCCCTTACCTACGAGCAGTACTTC	CASSFSRALTYEQYF	NA	TRBV7-2	TRBJ2-7	NA	15
TGTGCCAGTAGTCCAGGATACGCTAGCGGAGGGGATACGCAGTATTTT	CASSPGYASGGDTQYF	NA	TRBV19	TRBJ2-3	TRBD2	16
TGTGCCAGTAGTATCAACAGGGGCTACGAGCAGTACTTC	CASSINRGYEQYF	NA	TRBV19	TRBJ2-7	TRBD1	13
TGTGCCAGCAGTCGACAGGGCGGCACTGAAGCTTTCTTT	CASSRQGGTEAFF	few	TRBV7-9	TRBJ1-1	TRBD1	13
TGTGCCAGCAGTTACCAGGGCGAAGGCGTCTACACCTTC	CASSYQGEGVYTF	few	TRBV5-4	TRBJ1-2	NA	13
TGTGCCAGCAGTCGAGACAACAGGGAAGCTAATGAAAAACTGTTTTTT	CASSRDNREANEKLFF	few	TRBV6-6	TRBJ1-4	NA	16
TGTGCCAGCAACCCGACCAGGGGAATTGAAAAACTGTTTTTT	CASNPTRGIEKLFF	NA	TRBV2	TRBJ1-4	NA	14
TGTGCCAGTAGTCCCGTATTCAACTATGGCTACACCTTC	CASSPVFNYGYTF	NA	TRBV19	TRBJ1-2	NA	13
TGTGCCACCAGTGAGAAGGGGCAGGGGTTTTACAATGAGCAGTTCTTC	CATSEKGQGFYNEQFF	NA	TRBV24-1	TRBJ2-1	NA	16
TGTGCCAGCAGTCCCGCAGACAGGGGCTGGGAGACCCAGTACTTC	CASSPADRGWETQYF	NA	TRBV28	TRBJ2-5	TRBD1	15
TGTGCCAGCAGCTTCCGGGACAGGGTCTACGAGCAGTACTTC	CASSFRDRVYEQYF	NA	TRBV7-9	TRBJ2-7	TRBD1	14
TGTGCCAGCAGCTTAGGTCCGGGGAACTCCTACAATGAGCAGTTCTTC	CASSLGPGNSYNEQFF	NA	TRBV13	TRBJ2-1	NA	16
TGTGCCACCTCTAACAATGAGCAGTTCTTC	CATSNNEQFF	once	TRBV11-2	TRBJ2-1	NA	10
TGTGCCAGTAGTGCTCGGGACAGGATCCAGCCTGGAAACACCATATATTTT	CASSARDRIQPGNTIYF	NA	TRBV19	TRBJ1-3	TRBD1	17
TGTGCCAGTAGTTCCTCTCCAGGGGGCGCGGAGACCCAGTACTTC	CASSSSPGGAETQYF	NA	TRBV19	TRBJ2-5	TRBD1	15
TGTGCCTGGAGTGTAATACGGGGACCCCAGCATTTT	CAWSVIRGPQHF	NA	TRBV30	TRBJ1-5	NA	12
TGCGCCAGCAGTCTTCTCCGAGGTGGAGACGAGCAGTACTTC	CASSLLRGGDEQYF	NA	TRBV5-1	TRBJ2-7	NA	14
TGCAGCGTGATCGAACTCAACAATGAGCAGTTCTTC	CSVIELNNEQFF	NA	TRBV29-1	TRBJ2-1	NA	12
TGCGCCAGCACAGAAGGACTGATAAATGAAAAACTGTTTTTT	CASTEGLINEKLFF	NA	TRBV5-1	TRBJ1-4	NA	14
TGCGCCAGCAGCCAGTACAGGGGGAATGAGCAGTTCTTC	CASSQYRGNEQFF	NA	TRBV4-3	TRBJ2-1	TRBD1	13
TGTGCCAGTAGTCTCGGGACAGGGGAAGGGGACACTGAAGCTTTCTTT	CASSLGTGEGDTEAFF	few	TRBV19	TRBJ1-1	TRBD1	16
TGTGCCAGTTATACCCCGGGACTAGACAATGAGCAGTTCTTC	CASYTPGLDNEQFF	few	TRBV19	TRBJ2-1	TRBD2	14
TGTGCCAGCTCACCAGCGGACTCTGGAAACACCATATATTTT	CASSPADSGNTIYF	NA	TRBV18	TRBJ1-3	NA	14
TGTGCCAGCAGTAGGGCCGGGGTGGGGGAGACCCAGTACTTC	CASSRAGVGETQYF	once	TRBV6-5	TRBJ2-5	NA	14
TGTGCCAGCAGTTTATCGGGACTCCCCGGCGATGAGCAGTTCTTC	CASSLSGLPGDEQFF	NA	TRBV27	TRBJ2-1	NA	15
TGTGCCAGCAGCTTCTACTCTGCAGGGCCCGGCACAGATACGCAGTATTTT	CASSFYSAGPGTDTQYF	NA	TRBV7-3	TRBJ2-3	NA	17
TGTGCCAGCAACAGTTGGGACAGGATGAACACTGAAGCTTTCTTT	CASNSWDRMNTEAFF	once	TRBV11-1	TRBJ1-1	TRBD1	15
TGTGCCAGCAGCCAGATCCGGGACATAACAATATCGAATAATTCACCCCTCCACTTT	CASSQIRDITISNNSPLHF	NA	TRBV27	TRBJ1-6	NA	19
TGCGCCAGCAGCCCGGGGGGGGCGGGAGTCACAGATACGCAGTATTTT	CASSPGGAGVTDTQYF	NA	TRBV5-1	TRBJ2-3	TRBD2	16
TGTGCCAGCAGCCCGGACAGGGCCTCAGATACGCAGTATTTT	CASSPDRASDTQYF	NA	TRBV11-1	TRBJ2-3	TRBD1	14
TGCGCCAGCAGATTTACAGGGGATGTTGAGCAGTTCTTC	CASRFTGDVEQFF	once	TRBV5-1	TRBJ2-1	TRBD1	13
TGTGCCAGCAGCTCGGGTTGGCCTTATAGCAATCAGCCCCAGCATTTT	CASSSGWPYSNQPQHF	NA	TRBV7-2	TRBJ1-5	NA	16
TGTGCCACCAGCAGTAGAACGACGGGAACTGAAGCTTTCTTT	CATSSRTTGTEAFF	NA	TRBV15	TRBJ1-1	NA	14
TGTGCCAGTAGTATAGTTAGCGGGAGTCTCGATGAGCAGTTCTTC	CASSIVSGSLDEQFF	NA	TRBV19	TRBJ2-1	TRBD2	15
TGTGCCAGCTCCCTTGACTTAGCGCCCTACGAGCAGTACTTC	CASSLDLAPYEQYF	NA	TRBV9	TRBJ2-7	NA	14